These 30 T cell receptor beta chains came from one sample sequenced in a study of graft-versus-host responses after intestinal transplantation. Repertoires were generated with immunoSEQ multiplex PCR, while TCRdb's copy carries only in-frame clones and drops some. In the table there are some 44,000 clones, roughly 95% of which are singletons. This sample comprised PBMCs, obtained roughly 51 weeks after intestinal transplant. These TCRs come from a human patient who received an intestinal transplant, so some T cells may come from the graft donor.

This chain connects TRBV27 to TRBJ2-7, with TRBD1 identical over 8 bases. The germline V gene has CDR1 MNHEY and CDR2 SMNVEV (reference sequence). This CDR3 has 16 residues. With V trimmed by 5 bases and J by 2 bases, 11 bases remained unmatched. The CDR3 nucleotides are TGTGCCAGCAGTAATCCATTCTGGGACAGGACCTACGAGCAGTACTTC. Protein: CASSNPFWDRTYEQYF.

The rearrangement links TRBV5-6 to TRBJ1-4; D unclear. Germline loops: CDR1 SGHDT, CDR2 YYEEEE. This CDR3 is 16 amino acids long. Deletions cut 4 bases from V and 7 bases from J, with 20 bases between. CDR3 in DNA: TGTGCCAGCAGCGAACGTACGAAGGGCCTAATTGAAAAACTGTTTTTT. This translates into CASSERTKGLIEKLFF.

This sequence joins TRBV5-1 and TRBJ1-3; D may be TRBD1 (5 bases). This CDR3 has 15 amino acids. From germline, CDR1 is SGHRS and CDR2 YFSETQ. V dropped 2 bases and J dropped 0 bases, with 9 bases sitting between them. For the CDR3, the DNA is TGCGCCAGCAGCTTACGAGGGGACTCTGGAAACACCATATATTTT. The encoded protein is CASSLRGDSGNTIYF. The complete variable domain, with remaining parts taken from reference TRBV5-1 and TRBJ1-3, reads KAGVTQTPRYLIKTRGQQVTLSCSPISGHRSVSWYQQTPGQGLQFLFEYFSETQRNKGNFPGRFSGRQFSNSRSEMNVSTLELGDSALYLCASSLRGDSGNTIYFGEGSWLTVV.

This chain uses TRBV11-2 with TRBJ2-7, with 12 bases that match TRBD2. CDR1 is SGHAT and CDR2 is FQNNGV in the germline V gene. Unmatched junction bases numbered 9, after V lost 7 bases and J lost 2 bases. The CDR3 loop spans 16 amino acids. The CDR3 reads CASTLAGGRKPYEQYF. DNA of the CDR3: TGTGCCAGCACCCTAGCGGGAGGGAGGAAGCCCTACGAGCAGTACTTC.

This clone was seen a handful of times. The chain links TRBV7-3 to TRBJ2-2, with D uncertain. Trimming removed 8 bases at V and 5 bases at J, with 9 bases between. Per the germline V gene, CDR1 is SGHTA and CDR2 is FQGTGA. The CDR3 is 12 residues long. Here the CDR3 reads CASASITGELFF. CDR3 in DNA: TGTGCCAGCGCATCCATAACCGGGGAGCTGTTTTTT. The full variable domain, with the rest looked up from reference TRBV7-3 and TRBJ2-2, is GAGVSQTPSNKVTEKGKYVELRCDPISGHTALYWYRQSLGQGPEFLIYFQGTGAADDSGLPNDRFFAVRPEGSVSTLKIQRTERGDSAVYLCASASITGELFFGEGSRLTVL.

V and J are TRBV29-1 and TRBJ2-7, with D tentatively TRBD1 (6 bases). The germline V gene encodes CDR1 SQVTM and CDR2 ANQGSEA. The CDR3 spans 14 residues. Trimming left V 0 bases short and J 3 bases short, with 12 bases between. The CDR3 loop reads CSVEDHRGIYEQYF. For the CDR3, the DNA is TGCAGCGTTGAAGATCATAGGGGGATCTACGAGCAGTACTTC.

This chain joins TRBV29-1 and TRBJ1-1; D is undetermined. The CDR3 is 10 amino acids. V was pared by 8 bases and J by 10 bases, with 14 bases between. Germline values: CDR1 SQVTM, CDR2 ANQGSEA. CDR3 nucleotides: TGCAGCTATGGGGAAGGGTTAGCTTTCTTT. Its translation: CSYGEGLAFF. Drawing the rest from reference TRBV29-1 and TRBJ1-1, the complete variable domain is SAVISQKPSRDICQRGTSLTIQCQVDSQVTMMFWYRQQPGQSLTLIATANQGSEATYESGFVIDKFPISRPNLTFSTLTVSNMSPEDSSIYLCSYGEGLAFFGQGTRLTVV.

CDR3 loop: CASSSTRDRVVTEAFF. The CDR3 region has the DNA TGTGCCAGCTCCTCGACCCGGGACAGGGTGGTCACTGAAGCTTTCTTT. The chain joins TRBV18 to TRBJ1-1; 9 bases are shared with TRBD1. V shed 6 bases and J 4 bases; nucleotides not matched to a gene: 12. Germline V gene lookup returns CDR1 KGHSH and CDR2 LQKENI. This CDR3 comprises 16 residues.

The V call is TRBV6-9, the J call TRBJ1-5, with D possibly being TRBD1 (6 bases). This CDR3 region has 12 residues. In germline, CDR1 is MNHGY, CDR2 SVAAGI. Deletions cut 5 bases from V and 5 bases from J, with 7 bases between. In DNA, the CDR3 is TGTGCCAGCAGTACAGGGTATCAGCCCCAGCATTTT. Encoded protein: CASSTGYQPQHF.

This chain links TRBV20-1 with TRBJ1-1, with D perhaps TRBD1 (6 bases). From germline, CDR1 is DFQATT and CDR2 SNEGSKA (reference sequence). This CDR3 has 11 amino acids. V shed 6 bases and J shed 6 bases, with 11 bases lying between them. The CDR3 nucleotides read TGCAGTGCATACAGGGTGGCTGAAGCTTTCTTT. Amino acids: CSAYRVAEAFF.

The CDR3 DNA reads TGTGCCAGCAGCTTAGGGGGGGGATTAGATACGCAGTATTTT. It specifies CASSLGGGLDTQYF. The chain combines TRBV11-2 with TRBJ2-3, with 7 bases lining up with TRBD2. Per the germline V gene, CDR1 is SGHAT and CDR2 is FQNNGV. The CDR3 has 14 amino acids. V dropped 1 base and J dropped 5; count of bases not matched to a gene: 3.

This chain connects TRBV7-6 to TRBJ2-5, with 13 bases matching TRBD2. This CDR3 spans 16 amino acids. Germline assignment: CDR1 SGHVS and CDR2 FNYEAQ. V was clipped by 5 bases and J by 3 bases; unmatched bases: 6. This CDR3 is CASSTGLAGVEETQYF. The CDR3 DNA reads as TGTGCCAGCAGCACAGGACTAGCGGGAGTGGAAGAGACCCAGTACTTC. Full variable domain (rest looked up from reference TRBV7-6 and TRBJ2-5): GAGVSQSPRYKVTKRGQDVALRCDPISGHVSLYWYRQALGQGPEFLTYFNYEAQQDKSGLPNDRFSAERPEGSISTLTIQRTEQRDSAMYRCASSTGLAGVEETQYFGPGTRLLVL.

The chain combines TRBV6-5 with TRBJ2-5; tentative D call: TRBD2 (5 bases). From germline, CDR1 is MNHEY and CDR2 SVGAGI. CDR3 size: 14 residues. V was clipped by 0 bases and J by 3 bases, with 8 bases between them. Here the CDR3 DNA reads TGTGCCAGCAGTTACTCGATCGGGGAAGAGACCCAGTACTTC. Its translation: CASSYSIGEETQYF.

This sequence joins TRBV5-4 and TRBJ2-1, with D perhaps matching TRBD2 (6 bases). Germline CDR1 and CDR2: SGHNT and YYREEE (reference sequence). Trimming removed 5 bases from V and 7 bases from J, with 22 bases in between. CDR3 length equals 16 residues. This chain's CDR3 is CASRRTGTGSRNEQFF. The CDR3 DNA follows: TGTGCCAGCAGGAGAACCGGGACTGGTAGTAGGAATGAGCAGTTCTTC.

This chain joins TRBV7-3 and TRBJ1-1; 7 bases line up with TRBD1. This CDR3 has 13 amino acids. The trim removed 4 bases at V and 4 bases at J, leaving 3 bases unmatched. CDR1 is SGHTA, CDR2 FQGTGA, per germline. The CDR3 is CASSSQGGTEAFF. Here the CDR3 DNA reads TGTGCCAGCAGCTCCCAGGGGGGCACTGAAGCTTTCTTT.

The chain's CDR3 is CASSLVNTGDNEQFF. Written as DNA, the CDR3 is TGCGCCAGCAGCTTGGTCAATACAGGAGACAATGAGCAGTTCTTC. The V and J genes are TRBV5-1 and TRBJ2-1, with a tentative D call TRBD1 (5 bases). CDR3 size: 15 residues. The germline V gene has CDR1 SGHRS and CDR2 YFSETQ. Trimming took off 0 bases at V and 5 bases at J, with 12 bases between the two ends.

The chain employs TRBV11-3 and TRBJ2-7; D is possibly TRBD2 (7 bases). The CDR3 runs 13 residues. Germline values: CDR1 SGHNT, CDR2 YENEEA. Trimming took off 1 base at V and 6 bases at J, with 10 bases between the two ends. DNA of the CDR3: TGTGCCAGCAGCTTAGGGCGGGGGCGCGAGCAGTACTTC. Amino acid sequence: CASSLGRGREQYF.

This chain joins TRBV6-1 and TRBJ2-3; no clear D gene. Deletions cut 8 bases from V and 5 bases from J, with 17 bases between. Germline V gene data show CDR1 as MNHNS and CDR2 as SASEGT. The CDR3 totals 14 residues. The CDR3 bases are TGTGCCAGCCTACCGCTCGGGTCAGGAGATACGCAGTATTTT. This sequence encodes CASLPLGSGDTQYF.

The V gene is TRBV29-1, the J gene TRBJ2-2; a possible D gene is TRBD1 (5 bases). Germline loops: CDR1 SQVTM, CDR2 ANQGSEA. Trimming removed 4 bases from V and 3 bases from J, with 9 bases in between. CDR3 size: 13 residues. This CDR3 is CSVGGRYTGELFF. CDR3 coding DNA: TGCAGCGTTGGGGGCAGGTACACCGGGGAGCTGTTTTTT.

This rearrangement joins TRBV19 to TRBJ2-7; the D gene is possibly TRBD1 (5 bases). V gave up 4 bases and J gave up 2 bases, with 9 bases separating them. The CDR3 length is 13 residues. Germline lookup yields CDR1 LNHDA and CDR2 SQIVND (reference sequence). DNA of the CDR3: TGTGCCAGTAGTAGCACAGGCACCTACGAGCAGTACTTC. This sequence encodes CASSSTGTYEQYF.

V usage is TRBV9 and J usage is TRBJ2-5; D possibly uses TRBD1 or TRBD2 (6 bases each). Trimming pared 0 bases from V and 5 bases from J, leaving 11 bases between. The CDR3 is 14 amino acids. The germline V gene encodes CDR1 SGDLS and CDR2 YYNGEE. Written as DNA, the CDR3 is TGTGCCAGCAGCGTAGAAGGAGGGGGGGAGACCCAGTACTTC. Protein product: CASSVEGGGETQYF.

CDR3 region: CSGGSGHSTDTQYF. CDR3 sequence (DNA): TGCAGCGGGGGGTCCGGACACAGCACAGATACGCAGTATTTT. The V call is TRBV29-1, the J call TRBJ2-3; tentatively, D is TRBD1 or TRBD2 (5 bases each). Germline CDR1 reads SQVTM; CDR2 reads ANQGSEA. V lost 7 bases, J lost 0 bases, and 14 bases lay in between. The CDR3 loop spans 14 amino acids.

This clone is a singleton in its sample. CDR3: CASSQARGPQHF. CDR3 bases: TGCGCCAGCAGCCAGGCCCGTGGGCCCCAGCATTTT. V gene TRBV4-1 combines with J gene TRBJ1-5; D call uncertain. Germline CDR1 reads MGHRA; CDR2 reads YSYEKL. The ends were cut back, 3 bases at V and 9 bases at J, with 9 bases in the middle. The CDR3 length is 12 residues.

The V call is TRBV6-5, the J call TRBJ2-5; 7 bases are shared with TRBD1. The CDR3 length is 13 residues. With V trimmed by 7 bases and J by 5 bases, 7 bases remained unmatched. CDR1 is MNHEY and CDR2 is SVGAGI in the germline V gene. CDR3 protein: CASTKTTGETQYF. As DNA, the CDR3 is TGTGCCAGCACTAAGACGACAGGGGAGACCCAGTACTTC.

This sequence joins TRBV19 and TRBJ2-7; 9 bases line up with TRBD1. V trimming: 4 bases; J trimming: 1 base; junction bases outside the gene matches: 5. The CDR3 sequence is 15 residues long. Germline V lookup: CDR1 LNHDA, CDR2 SQIVND (reference sequence). CDR3 sequence reads: CASSTPGTGSYEQYF. The CDR3 nucleotides are TGTGCCAGTAGTACACCCGGGACAGGGTCCTACGAGCAGTACTTC.

The chain has TRBV5-1 and TRBJ1-1; 8 nucleotides match TRBD1. The CDR3 has 13 amino acids. Looked up from germline, CDR1 is SGHRS and CDR2 is YFSETQ. The J segment lost 0 bases and the V segment lost 5 bases, leaving 0 bases of the junction unmatched. CDR3 DNA sequence: TGCGCCAGCAGGACAGGGGTGAACACTGAAGCTTTCTTT. Translating gives CASRTGVNTEAFF.

This clone was picked up one time. This chain connects TRBV15 to TRBJ2-5; 13 nucleotides align to TRBD2. Germline CDR1 is LNHNV and CDR2 is YYDKDF (reference sequence). Unmatched junction bases numbered 4, after V lost 1 base and J lost 2 bases. The CDR3 has 17 amino acids. DNA of the CDR3: TGTGCCACCAGCAGAGGTAGGGGACTAGCGGGACAAGAGACCCAGTACTTC. Translated: CATSRGRGLAGQETQYF. Using reference TRBV15 and TRBJ2-5 for the parts outside the CDR3, the full variable domain is DAMVIQNPRYQVTQFGKPVTLSCSQTLNHNVMYWYQQKSSQAPKLLFHYYDKDFNNEADTPDNFQSRRPNTSFCFLDIRSPGLGDTAMYLCATSRGRGLAGQETQYFGPGTRLLVL.

The rearrangement joins TRBV6-5 to TRBJ1-6; 10 bases fit TRBD1. Germline trimming cut 2 bases from V and 13 bases from J; bases unmatched to any gene: 8. The CDR3 totals 15 residues. Germline V gene sequence: CDR1 MNHEY, CDR2 SVGAGI. CDR3 loop: CASSYAGQGFGPLHF. DNA for the CDR3: TGTGCCAGCAGTTACGCGGGACAGGGGTTTGGGCCCCTCCACTTT.

V is TRBV7-3 and J is TRBJ2-7; D may be TRBD2 (6 bases). V was trimmed by 5 bases and J by 2 bases, leaving 13 bases between them. The germline V gene has CDR1 SGHTA and CDR2 FQGTGA. This CDR3 has 14 residues. In DNA, the CDR3 is TGTGCCAGCAGCCCCGGGACTTCACCCTACGAGCAGTACTTC. This codes for CASSPGTSPYEQYF.

The gene calls are TRBV2 and TRBJ1-4; 7 bases fit TRBD1. This CDR3 region has 14 residues. CDR1 SNHLY and CDR2 FYNNEI come from the germline V gene. Trimming cost V 4 bases and J 4 bases; bases outside gene matches: 3. The CDR3 DNA reads TGTGCCAGCAGTGCGGACAGGTTTAATGAAAAACTGTTTTTT. Amino acids: CASSADRFNEKLFF.